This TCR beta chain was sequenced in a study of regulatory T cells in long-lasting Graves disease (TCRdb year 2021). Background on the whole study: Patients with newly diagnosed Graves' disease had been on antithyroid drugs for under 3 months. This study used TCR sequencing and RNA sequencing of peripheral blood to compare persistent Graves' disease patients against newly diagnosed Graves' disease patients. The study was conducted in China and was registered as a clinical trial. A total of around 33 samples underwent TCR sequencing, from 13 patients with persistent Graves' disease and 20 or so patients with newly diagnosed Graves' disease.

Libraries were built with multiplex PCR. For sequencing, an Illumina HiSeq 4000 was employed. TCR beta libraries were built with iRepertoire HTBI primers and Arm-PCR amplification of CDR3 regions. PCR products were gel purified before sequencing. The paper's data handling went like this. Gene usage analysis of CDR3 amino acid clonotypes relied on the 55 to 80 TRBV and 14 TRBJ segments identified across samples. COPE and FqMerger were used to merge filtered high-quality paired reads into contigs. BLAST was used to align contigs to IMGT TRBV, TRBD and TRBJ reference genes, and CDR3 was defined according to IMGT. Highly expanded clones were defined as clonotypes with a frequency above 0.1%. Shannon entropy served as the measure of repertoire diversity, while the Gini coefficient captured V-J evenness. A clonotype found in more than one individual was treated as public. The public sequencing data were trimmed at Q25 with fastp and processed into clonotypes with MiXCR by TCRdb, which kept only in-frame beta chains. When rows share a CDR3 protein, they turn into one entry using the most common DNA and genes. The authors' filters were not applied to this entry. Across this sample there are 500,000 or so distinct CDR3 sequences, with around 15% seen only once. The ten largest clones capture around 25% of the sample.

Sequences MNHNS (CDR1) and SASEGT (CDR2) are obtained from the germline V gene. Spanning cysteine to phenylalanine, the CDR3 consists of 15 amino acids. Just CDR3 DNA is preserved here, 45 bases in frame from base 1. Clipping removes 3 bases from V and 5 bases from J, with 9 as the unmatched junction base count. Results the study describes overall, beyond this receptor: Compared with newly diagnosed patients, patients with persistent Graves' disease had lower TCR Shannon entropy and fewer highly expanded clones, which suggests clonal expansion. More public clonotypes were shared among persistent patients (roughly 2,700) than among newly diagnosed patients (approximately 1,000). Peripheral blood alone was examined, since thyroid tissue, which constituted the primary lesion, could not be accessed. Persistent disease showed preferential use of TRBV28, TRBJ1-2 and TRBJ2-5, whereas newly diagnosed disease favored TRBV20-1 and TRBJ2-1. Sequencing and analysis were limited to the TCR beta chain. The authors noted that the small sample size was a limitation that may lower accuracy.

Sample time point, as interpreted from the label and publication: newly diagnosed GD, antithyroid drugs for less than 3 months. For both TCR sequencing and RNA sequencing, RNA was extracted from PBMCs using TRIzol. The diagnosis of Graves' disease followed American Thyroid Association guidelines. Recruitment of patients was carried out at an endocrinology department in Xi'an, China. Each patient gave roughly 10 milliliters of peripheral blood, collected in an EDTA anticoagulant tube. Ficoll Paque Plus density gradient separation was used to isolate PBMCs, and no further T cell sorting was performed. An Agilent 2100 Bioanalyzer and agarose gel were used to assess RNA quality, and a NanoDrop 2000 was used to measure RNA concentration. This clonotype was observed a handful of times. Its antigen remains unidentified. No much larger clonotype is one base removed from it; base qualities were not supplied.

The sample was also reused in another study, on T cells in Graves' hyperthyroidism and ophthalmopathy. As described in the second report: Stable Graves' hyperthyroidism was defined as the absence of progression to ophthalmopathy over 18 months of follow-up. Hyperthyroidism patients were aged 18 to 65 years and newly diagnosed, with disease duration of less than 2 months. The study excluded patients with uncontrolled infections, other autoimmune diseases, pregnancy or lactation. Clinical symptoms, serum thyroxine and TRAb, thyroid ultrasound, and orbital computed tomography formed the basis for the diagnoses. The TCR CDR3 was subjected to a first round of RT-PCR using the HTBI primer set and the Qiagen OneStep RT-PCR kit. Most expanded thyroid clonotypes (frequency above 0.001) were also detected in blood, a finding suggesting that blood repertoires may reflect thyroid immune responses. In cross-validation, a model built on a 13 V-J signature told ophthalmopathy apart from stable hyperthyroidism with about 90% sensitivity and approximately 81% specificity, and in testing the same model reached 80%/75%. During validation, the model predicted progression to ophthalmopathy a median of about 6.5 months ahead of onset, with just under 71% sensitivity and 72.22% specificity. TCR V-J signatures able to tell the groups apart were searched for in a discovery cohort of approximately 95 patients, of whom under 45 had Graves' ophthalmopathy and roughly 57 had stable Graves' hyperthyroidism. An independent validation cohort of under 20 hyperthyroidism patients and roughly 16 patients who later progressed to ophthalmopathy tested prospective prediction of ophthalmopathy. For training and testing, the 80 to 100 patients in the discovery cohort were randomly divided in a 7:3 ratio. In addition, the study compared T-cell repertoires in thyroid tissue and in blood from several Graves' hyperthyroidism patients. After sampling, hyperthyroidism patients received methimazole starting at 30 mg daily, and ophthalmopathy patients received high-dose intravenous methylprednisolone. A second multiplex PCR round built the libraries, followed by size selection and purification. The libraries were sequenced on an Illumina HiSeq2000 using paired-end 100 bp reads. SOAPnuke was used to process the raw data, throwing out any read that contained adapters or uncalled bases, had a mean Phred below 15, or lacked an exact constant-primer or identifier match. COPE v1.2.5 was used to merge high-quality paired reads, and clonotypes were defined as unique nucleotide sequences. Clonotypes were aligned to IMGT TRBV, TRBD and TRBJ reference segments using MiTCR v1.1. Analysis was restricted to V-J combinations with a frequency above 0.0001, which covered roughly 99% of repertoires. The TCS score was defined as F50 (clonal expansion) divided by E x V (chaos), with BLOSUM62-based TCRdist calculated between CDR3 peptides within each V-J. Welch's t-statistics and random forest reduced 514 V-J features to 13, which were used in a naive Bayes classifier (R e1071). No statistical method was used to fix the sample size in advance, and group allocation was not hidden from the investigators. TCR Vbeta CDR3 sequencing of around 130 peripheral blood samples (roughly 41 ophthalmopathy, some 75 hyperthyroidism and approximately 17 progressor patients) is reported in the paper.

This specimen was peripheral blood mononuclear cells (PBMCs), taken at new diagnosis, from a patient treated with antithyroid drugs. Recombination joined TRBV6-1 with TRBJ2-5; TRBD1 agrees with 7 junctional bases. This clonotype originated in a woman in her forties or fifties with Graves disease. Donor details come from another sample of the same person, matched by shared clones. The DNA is TGTGCCAGCAGTGAGTACAGGGGTATTCGGGAGACCCAGTACTTC. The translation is CASSEYRGIRETQYF.